The 30 T cell receptor beta chains below were found in one sample sequenced in a study of T cells in Graves' hyperthyroidism and ophthalmopathy. It was RNA transcripts that yielded the amplified TCR beta CDR3 regions. Primed by the HTBI set, a first-round RT-PCR was run on the TCR CDR3. From the multiplex PCR reads, TCRdb called clonotypes with MiXCR, one entry per CDR3 protein. Here the sample spans roughly 290,000 distinct CDR3 sequences, approximately 17% being singletons. What was sequenced was blood. The receptors were gathered from a woman in her fifties or sixties with Graves' ophthalmopathy.

This clonotype was seen a few times. This chain joins TRBV4-1 and TRBJ1-2; D unclear. This CDR3 is built from 15 residues. Looked up from germline, CDR1 is MGHRA and CDR2 is YSYEKL. Trimming left V 5 bases short and J 0 bases short, with 13 bases between. CDR3 loop: CASSVTDFPNYGYTF. CDR3 nucleotide sequence: TGCGCCAGCAGCGTTACAGATTTCCCTAACTATGGCTACACCTTC.

Worth noting for this clonotype: A clone one base away is much larger, so this may be a read error. The chain combines TRBV5-1 with TRBJ2-1; 11 bases match TRBD2. The J call is in doubt because the DNA end fits TRBJ2-7 better. From germline, CDR1 is SGHRS and CDR2 YFSETQ. This CDR3 comprises 14 residues. The DNA for the CDR3 is TGCGCCAGCAGAGGGCTAGCGGGAGGCAATGAGCAGTACTTC. Protein sequence: CASRGLAGGNEQYF.

This clonotype was counted at least ten times. This chain joins TRBV28 and TRBJ1-5, with a weak D call TRBD1 (6 bases). Germline V gene sequence: CDR1 MDHEN, CDR2 SYDVKM. The V and J ends lost 7 bases and 2 bases respectively, with 15 bases between them. The CDR3 loop spans 15 amino acids. The CDR3 region has the DNA TGTGCCAGCAACAACGCCGACAGGCGCAATCAGCCCCAGCATTTT. Amino acids: CASNNADRRNQPQHF.

The chain recombines TRBV6-1 with TRBJ1-1; 12 nucleotides align to TRBD1. Germline CDR1 MNHNS, CDR2 SASEGT. This CDR3 has 15 residues. J was trimmed by 6 bases and V by 5 bases; bases with no gene match: 7. CDR3 in amino acids: CASSSPGQGAPEAFF. CDR3 coding DNA: TGTGCCAGCAGTTCACCGGGACAGGGGGCCCCTGAAGCTTTCTTT.

This clonotype was picked up one time. This chain connects TRBV13 to TRBJ1-2, with 9 bases matching TRBD1. V shed 6 bases and J 4 bases; nucleotides not matched to a gene: 15. There are 17 residues in the CDR3. Germline V gene sequence: CDR1 PRHDT, CDR2 FYEKMQ (reference sequence). As DNA, the CDR3 is TGTGCCAGCAGTTCAACCCCCCCGGGACAGGGAACCTATGGCTACACCTTC. This codes for CASSSTPPGQGTYGYTF.

This clonotype was seen many times. The chain is built from TRBV7-8 and TRBJ1-2; no firm D call. The V end lost 5 bases, the J end lost 5 bases, and 12 bases lay between the germline ends. The CDR3 has 13 amino acids. Per the germline V gene, CDR1 is SGHVS and CDR2 is FQNEAQ. The CDR3 region is CASSRRTAYGYTF. Here the CDR3 DNA reads TGTGCCAGCAGCCGAAGGACGGCGTATGGCTACACCTTC.

The chain joins TRBV2 to TRBJ2-3; D possibly matches TRBD1 or TRBD2 (6 bases each). The CDR3 length is 13 residues. Germline CDR1 reads SNHLY; CDR2 reads FYNNEI. The V gene lost 5 bases and the J gene lost 9 bases, with 15 bases spanning the gap. The CDR3 region has the DNA TGTGCCAGCAGTTGGTCGGACAGCGGGACGCAGTATTTT. Residues: CASSWSDSGTQYF.

The chain's CDR3 is CASRQIGQGSYNEQFF. CDR3 sequence (DNA): TGCGCCAGCAGGCAGATCGGACAGGGGTCCTACAATGAGCAGTTCTTC. This rearrangement joins TRBV4-3 to TRBJ2-1, with 9 bases lining up with TRBD1. J was trimmed by 1 base and V by 6 bases; bases with no gene match: 7. Germline V gene sequence: CDR1 LGHNA, CDR2 YSLEER. The CDR3 runs 16 residues.

The genes are TRBV3-1 and TRBJ1-2; D gene ambiguous. The germline CDR1 and CDR2 sequences are LGHDT and YNNKEL (reference sequence). This CDR3 has 16 amino acids. V was clipped by 1 base and J by 3 bases, with 15 bases between them. The CDR3 nucleotides are TGTGCCAGCAGCCAAGTCCGGGTCCCGGGAGACTATGGCTACACCTTC. Amino acid sequence: CASSQVRVPGDYGYTF.

This clonotype was picked up many times. The genes are TRBV18 and TRBJ2-7; 11 bases align to TRBD1. This CDR3 has 14 residues. Germline V gives CDR1 KGHSH, CDR2 LQKENI. The J segment lost 3 bases and the V segment lost 8 bases, leaving 6 bases of the junction unmatched. The CDR3 here is CASSPGTGGYEQYF. Written as DNA, the CDR3 is TGTGCCAGCAGCCCCGGGACAGGGGGCTACGAGCAGTACTTC. The variable domain in full, with the rest retrieved from reference TRBV18 and TRBJ2-7, is NAGVMQNPRHLVRRRGQEARLRCSPMKGHSHVYWYRQLPEEGLKFMVYLQKENIIDESGMPKERFSAEFPKEGPSILRIQQVVRGDSAAYFCASSPGTGGYEQYFGPGTRLTVT.

This clonotype was recorded a few times. A clone one base away is much larger, so this may be a read error. J is TRBJ1-1 and V is TRBV7-2, with a tentative D call TRBD1 (6 bases). The germline gives CDR1 SGHTA, CDR2 FQGNSA. The CDR3 has 15 residues. The CDR3 nucleotides read TGTGTCAGCAACTTAAAGTCAGGGGCCTACACTGAAGCTTTCTTT. Its protein is CVSNLKSGAYTEAFF.

This clonotype was seen only a few times. CDR3 sequence: CSVGEGFEQYF. CDR3 coding DNA: TGCAGCGTTGGGGAGGGCTTCGAGCAGTACTTC. This chain connects TRBV29-1 to TRBJ2-7; 7 bases line up with TRBD2. Germline assignment: CDR1 SQVTM and CDR2 ANQGSEA. The CDR3 consists of 11 residues. The V gene end was trimmed by 4 bases and the J gene end by 6 bases; junction bases not matched to a gene: 3.

This clonotype was detected ten times or more. This rearrangement joins TRBV3-1 to TRBJ2-7; D assignment may be TRBD1 or TRBD2 (5 bases each). Trimming shortened V by 4 bases and J by 1 base, and 17 bases separated the two germline ends. The CDR3 loop spans 16 amino acids. Germline CDR1 reads LGHDT; CDR2 reads YNNKEL (reference sequence). CDR3 bases: TGTGCCAGCAGCCCCCGGGGCAGGGAAGGATCCTACGAGCAGTACTTC. It specifies CASSPRGREGSYEQYF.

This clonotype was detected many times. The chain is built from TRBV7-2 and TRBJ2-4; either TRBD1 or TRBD2 may supply D (5 bases each). CDR3 length: 15 residues. V dropped 1 base and J dropped 3 bases, with 10 bases sitting between them. The germline gives CDR1 SGHTA, CDR2 FQGNSA. The CDR3 loop reads CASSLVQGVKNIQYF. CDR3 in DNA: TGTGCCAGCAGCTTAGTGCAGGGAGTCAAAAACATTCAGTACTTC.

This clonotype was counted ten times or more. The gene calls are TRBV14 and TRBJ1-2; D might be TRBD1 (5 bases). The CDR3 is 13 amino acids. Trimming removed 3 bases from V and 0 bases from J, with 5 bases in between. CDR1 and CDR2 from the germline V gene are SGHDN and FVKESK. In DNA, the CDR3 is TGTGCCAGCAGCCAGGGGCCTAACTATGGCTACACCTTC. Its translation: CASSQGPNYGYTF.

In its sample, this clonotype was seen many times. This chain links TRBV7-6 with TRBJ1-1; D unclear. V was clipped by 3 bases and J by 1 base, with 18 bases between them. CDR1 SGHVS and CDR2 FNYEAQ come from the germline V gene. The CDR3 consists of 17 residues. CDR3 region: CASSFLPQDSKNTEAFF. The CDR3 DNA reads TGTGCCAGCAGCTTTCTGCCCCAGGACTCGAAGAACACTGAAGCTTTCTTT.

This clonotype was seen repeatedly, ten times or more. V is TRBV12-3 or TRBV12-4 and J is TRBJ1-1; D remains ambiguous. This CDR3 has 14 amino acids. V was pared by 7 bases and J by 1 base, with 13 bases between. The CDR3 DNA sequence: TGTGCCAGCACCAGTTTGCTATCGAACACTGAAGCTTTCTTT. It yields the protein CASTSLLSNTEAFF.

This clonotype was seen at least ten times. The chain joins TRBV28 to TRBJ2-5, with TRBD1 matching over 8 bases. The length of the CDR3 is 16 residues. The germline gives CDR1 MDHEN, CDR2 SYDVKM. V shed 5 bases and J 2 bases; nucleotides not matched to a gene: 10. CDR3 amino acids: CASSKRQGPLQETQYF. Written as DNA, the CDR3 is TGTGCCAGCAGTAAAAGACAGGGGCCCCTTCAAGAGACCCAGTACTTC.

This clonotype was seen many times. J is TRBJ2-3 and V is TRBV10-3, with 11 positions matching TRBD2. Germline values: CDR1 ENHRY, CDR2 SYGVKD. This CDR3 contains 16 residues. V was pared by 6 bases and J by 0 bases, with 5 bases of the junction left unmatched. CDR3 in amino acids: CAIRTGTSGSTDTQYF. For the CDR3, the DNA is TGTGCCATCAGGACCGGGACTAGCGGCAGCACAGATACGCAGTATTTT.

This clonotype was detected many times. The chain has TRBV18 and TRBJ1-2; no definite D call. Germline CDR1 and CDR2: KGHSH and LQKENI. V lost 4 bases to trimming and J lost 3 bases, with 12 bases between them. The CDR3 sequence is 14 residues long. The CDR3 sequence is CASSRVGSDYGYTF. The CDR3 coding sequence is TGTGCCAGCTCACGGGTAGGGTCAGACTATGGCTACACCTTC.

The chain links TRBV5-4 to TRBJ2-1, with TRBD2 matching over 9 bases. Trimming at V came to 4 bases and at J to 7 bases, leaving 9 bases not matched to a gene. From germline, CDR1 is SGHNT and CDR2 YYREEE (reference sequence). The CDR3 runs to 15 residues. The CDR3 DNA reads TGTGCCAGCAGCACCGTAGCGGGGGTTTGGAATGAGCAGTTCTTC. This gives the protein CASSTVAGVWNEQFF.

The chain joins TRBV20-1 to TRBJ2-5; D possibly corresponds to TRBD2 (5 bases). Per the germline V gene, CDR1 is DFQATT and CDR2 is SNEGSKA (reference sequence). The CDR3 is made up of 15 amino acids. V lost 0 bases, J lost 5 bases, and 16 bases lay in between. In nucleotides, the CDR3 is TGCAGTGCTAGAGAGGGCCTAGGCCGGAGGGAGACCCAGTACTTC. Protein: CSAREGLGRRETQYF.

In this sample, this clonotype turned up many times. The chain carries TRBV7-8 and TRBJ1-2; no definite D call. CDR3 size: 14 residues. CDR1 is SGHVS, CDR2 FQNEAQ, per germline. V was shortened by 7 bases and J by 5 bases, with 17 bases between the two germline ends. CDR3 protein: CASTSTGNDYGYTF. DNA of the CDR3: TGTGCCAGCACGAGCACGGGAAACGATTATGGCTACACCTTC.

In this sample, this clonotype turned up many times. CDR3 nucleotides: TGTGCTAGTGCCCCGGGACTAGCGGGGGGGCGACCCCCGGGCAATGAGCAGTTCTTC. Translated: CASAPGLAGGRPPGNEQFF. V and J are TRBV12-5 and TRBJ2-1, with 16 bases aligning to TRBD2. Trimming took 7 bases from V and 6 from J; bases not matched to a gene: 15. CDR3 length equals 19 residues. Germline values: CDR1 LGHNT, CDR2 FRNRAP.

This clonotype showed up just a few times. The chain uses TRBV4-3 and TRBJ2-1, with 11 bases fitting TRBD2. The CDR3 spans 16 residues. V trimming: 0 bases; J trimming: 3 bases; junction bases outside the gene matches: 1. The V gene's germline CDR1 is LGHNA and CDR2 YSLEER. The CDR3 region is CASSQELAGVYNEQFF. Written as DNA, the CDR3 is TGCGCCAGCAGCCAAGAACTAGCGGGGGTCTACAATGAGCAGTTCTTC.

This clonotype was counted at least ten times. The chain links TRBV5-6 to TRBJ1-2; D possibly corresponds to TRBD1 (5 bases). Germline lookup yields CDR1 SGHDT and CDR2 YYEEEE. The CDR3 contains 16 residues. Trimming removed 1 base at V and 2 bases at J, with 15 bases between. The CDR3 here is CASSLLGDATNYGYTF. Written as DNA, the CDR3 is TGTGCCAGCAGCTTGTTGGGGGACGCAACAAACTATGGCTACACCTTC.

This clonotype was seen repeatedly, ten times or more. This chain joins TRBV5-6 and TRBJ1-5, with 10 bases matching TRBD1. CDR3 length: 14 residues. V gave up 0 bases and J gave up 7 bases; unmatched junction bases: 1. The germline CDR1 and CDR2 sequences are SGHDT and YYEEEE. The CDR3 sequence is CASSLGQGAQPQHF. The CDR3 DNA reads as TGTGCCAGCAGCTTGGGACAGGGGGCCCAGCCCCAGCATTTT.

This clonotype was detected many times. V and J are TRBV27 and TRBJ2-5, with TRBD2 matching 11 bases. CDR1 is MNHEY, CDR2 SMNVEV, per germline (reference sequence). J lost 1 base, V lost 5 bases, and 6 bases had no gene match. The CDR3 has 16 residues. Here the CDR3 reads CASSLFGTSGQETQYF. DNA for the CDR3: TGTGCCAGCAGTCTGTTCGGGACTAGCGGCCAAGAGACCCAGTACTTC.

This clonotype has ten or more counts. The chain uses TRBV20-1 and TRBJ1-5; no definite D call. CDR1 is DFQATT, CDR2 SNEGSKA, per germline (reference sequence). The V end lost 3 bases, the J end lost 2 bases, and 11 bases lay between the germline ends. CDR3 length: 14 amino acids. CDR3 DNA: TGCAGTGCTAGCCCCGGGAGTGGCAATCAGCCCCAGCATTTT. Amino acids: CSASPGSGNQPQHF.

The V call is TRBV7-9, the J call TRBJ1-1, with 7 bases matching TRBD1. V dropped 6 bases and J dropped 1; count of bases not matched to a gene: 11. Germline V gives CDR1 SEHNR, CDR2 FQNEAQ (reference sequence). The CDR3 is 16 residues long. CDR3 DNA sequence: TGTGCCAGCAGGGGCGGGAGGGGACAGACGAACACTGAAGCTTTCTTT. This gives the protein CASRGGRGQTNTEAFF.